These T cell receptor beta chains were read from a single sample in a study of blood T cells in healthy people across ages. TCRdb called the 5' RACE reads again in MiXCR, with one record for every CDR3 protein. This table holds roughly 900,000 distinct CDR3 sequences, about 44% found once. The sequenced material came from blood. These receptors all stem from a man aged 25-45 years in good health. Both conserved end residues are part of each CDR3. Fields, in order: D gene, V gene, J gene, clone size, CDR3 protein, CDR3 DNA. The D gene is left open where the match is weak. The size of a clone is reported for some rows only, either as once, few or many, or as a class for expanded clones.

D: TRBD1
V: TRBV20-1
J: TRBJ1-5
size: -
CDR3: CSATPTAGQGYQPQHF
DNA: TGCAGTGCTACCCCGACCGCGGGACAGGGGTATCAGCCCCAGCATTTT

D: -
V: TRBV7-9
J: TRBJ2-5
size: -
CDR3: CASSLEGSGRTQETQYF
DNA: TGTGCCAGCAGCTTAGAGGGCAGCGGGCGGACCCAAGAGACCCAGTACTTC

D: TRBD1
V: TRBV3-1
J: TRBJ2-2
size: -
CDR3: CASSPGQGHGELFF
DNA: TGTGCCAGCAGTCCGGGACAGGGTCACGGGGAGCTGTTTTTT

D: -
V: TRBV4-1
J: TRBJ2-1
size: -
CDR3: CASSPSGVYNEQFF
DNA: TGCGCCAGCAGTCCTTCAGGGGTTTACAATGAGCAGTTCTTC

D: -
V: TRBV10-3
J: TRBJ2-7
size: few
CDR3: CAIRLDSSYEQYF
DNA: TGTGCCATCAGATTAGACAGCTCCTACGAGCAGTACTTC

D: -
V: TRBV6-1
J: TRBJ1-2
size: -
CDR3: CASTPQGGFYGYTF
DNA: TGTGCCAGCACCCCCCAAGGAGGTTTCTATGGCTACACCTTC

D: -
V: TRBV21-1
J: TRBJ1-4
size: -
CDR3: CASIQRCEDRGPNEKLFF
DNA: TGTGCCAGCATCCAAAGGTGTGAGGACAGGGGGCCTAATGAAAAACTGTTTTTT

D: TRBD1
V: TRBV7-2
J: TRBJ2-3
size: few
CDR3: CASSPQGQGPDTQYF
DNA: TGTGCCAGCAGCCCACAAGGACAGGGACCAGATACGCAGTATTTT

D: -
V: TRBV28
J: TRBJ2-7
size: few
CDR3: CASTVGIEQYF
DNA: TGTGCCAGCACCGTGGGGATCGAGCAGTACTTC

D: -
V: TRBV30
J: TRBJ2-3
size: few
CDR3: CAWSRTDTQYF
DNA: TGTGCCTGGAGTCGCACAGATACGCAGTATTTT

D: -
V: TRBV7-2
J: TRBJ2-1
size: -
CDR3: CASSLGWGGNEQFF
DNA: TGTGCCAGCAGCTTAGGGTGGGGAGGCAATGAGCAGTTCTTC

D: -
V: TRBV18
J: TRBJ1-1
size: -
CDR3: CASSRQDTEAFF
DNA: TGTGCCAGCTCAAGACAGGACACTGAAGCTTTCTTT

D: TRBD2
V: TRBV6-2/TRBV6-3
J: TRBJ2-7
size: -
CDR3: CASSYSSGGNEQYF
DNA: TGTGCCAGCAGTTATTCGAGCGGGGGGAACGAGCAGTACTTC

D: -
V: TRBV7-9
J: TRBJ2-5
size: few
CDR3: CASSLSQAQYF
DNA: TGTGCCAGCAGCTTATCACAGGCCCAGTACTTC

D: -
V: TRBV12-3/TRBV12-4
J: TRBJ1-1
size: -
CDR3: CASRLSTEAFF
DNA: TGTGCCAGCAGGCTGTCCACTGAAGCTTTCTTT

D: -
V: TRBV29-1
J: TRBJ1-2
size: few
CDR3: CSVWEAGGYTF
DNA: TGCAGCGTTTGGGAAGCGGGGGGCTACACCTTC

D: -
V: TRBV4-1
J: TRBJ2-7
size: few
CDR3: CASSQELQSYEQYF
DNA: TGCGCCAGCAGCCAAGAGCTTCAGTCCTACGAGCAGTACTTC

D: TRBD1
V: TRBV13
J: TRBJ1-1
size: -
CDR3: CASSSSGTGGEDTEAFF
DNA: TGTGCCAGCAGCTCCTCCGGGACAGGGGGTGAGGACACTGAAGCTTTCTTT

D: -
V: TRBV10-3
J: TRBJ2-7
size: once
CDR3: CAGSGARGQYF
DNA: TGTGCCGGCAGTGGGGCGAGGGGGCAGTACTTC